The clone carrying this TCR beta chain was recorded once. Germline lookup yields CDR1 SGHDN and CDR2 FVKESK. Trimming took 7 bases from V and 2 from J, leaving 21 bases between them. The CDR3 extends over 17 amino acids. Original processing notes: Reference gene primer amplification gave estimated nucleated cell counts. This table comes from immunoSEQ multiplex PCR, and its TCRdb copy is limited to in-frame clones, with some not included. V and J calls and clone size follow that table, whereas D and trimming were derived from the DNA. This table has approximately 61,000 clones, 70% to 85% appearing once. The record originates from a study of blood T cell repertoires in COVID-19. Study background: Sites in the United States, Italy and Spain provided acute and convalescent COVID-19 samples. PBMCs, B-cell-depleted T cells, or T cells were the source of the cDNA or gDNA that made up the material.

The chain carries TRBV14 and TRBJ1-5; a possible D gene is TRBD1 (5 bases). This sequence originates from a woman between 70 and 85 years old with acute or convalescent COVID-19. The sequenced sample was peripheral blood. The CDR3 coding sequence is TGTGCCAGCACCCCTTGGCCACTGCGGGGGGGCAATCAGCCCCAGCATTTT. Amino acids: CASTPWPLRGGNQPQHF.